The rows below give T cell receptor beta chains drawn from one sample of a study of cytomegalovirus exposure and HLA in healthy donors. The method was immunoSEQ multiplex PCR; TCRdb's version includes in-frame clones alone and lacks a portion of them. The sample contains some 150,000 clones, about 89% of which appear only once. Source material: PBMCs. Receptors originate from a man younger than 35 in good health and CMV-seropositive. Each CDR3 is given with its conserved first and last residue. D genes are given only for firm matches. The size entry is marked missing in some rows and otherwise reads once, few, many or a size class.

V: TRBV5-1
D: -
J: TRBJ2-1
size: -
CDR3: CASSLTSRGYEQFF
DNA: TGCGCCAGCAGCTTAACAAGTAGGGGTTATGAGCAGTTCTTC

V: TRBV9
D: TRBD2
J: TRBJ2-3
size: -
CDR3: CASSVARASGGVADTQYF
DNA: TGTGCCAGCAGCGTAGCTCGGGCTAGCGGGGGGGTAGCAGATACGCAGTATTTT

V: TRBV25-1
D: -
J: TRBJ1-1
size: few
CDR3: CASSTQWTEAFF
DNA: TGTGCCAGCAGCACGCAGTGGACTGAAGCTTTCTTT

V: TRBV6-5
D: TRBD2
J: TRBJ2-5
size: -
CDR3: CASSYASGRGETQYF
DNA: TGTGCCAGCAGTTACGCTAGCGGCCGGGGGGAGACCCAGTACTTC

V: TRBV18
D: -
J: TRBJ1-1
size: -
CDR3: CASSPSSGHTGTEAFF
DNA: TGTGCCAGCTCACCAAGTTCAGGACACACAGGAACTGAAGCTTTCTTT

V: TRBV7-9
D: -
J: TRBJ1-2
size: -
CDR3: CASSPRTTGKGLARKSYTF
DNA: TGTGCCAGCAGTCCTAGAACCACCGGAAAGGGGCTGGCGCGAAAGAGCTACACCTTC

V: TRBV5-1
D: -
J: TRBJ2-7
size: -
CDR3: CASSLGPGTGPSGSYEQYF
DNA: TGCGCCAGCAGCTTGGGGCCCGGGACTGGCCCTTCGGGCTCCTACGAGCAGTACTTC

V: TRBV11-2
D: TRBD1
J: TRBJ2-1
size: -
CDR3: CASSSRTGYNEQFF
DNA: TGTGCCAGCAGCTCCCGGACAGGATACAATGAGCAGTTCTTC

V: TRBV7-9
D: -
J: TRBJ1-3
size: -
CDR3: CASSLKGSGNTIYF
DNA: TGTGCCAGCAGCTTAAAGGGGTCTGGAAACACCATATATTTT

V: TRBV27
D: -
J: TRBJ2-1
size: -
CDR3: CASSLLIGDEQFF
DNA: TGTGCCAGCAGTTTATTGATAGGGGATGAGCAGTTCTTC

V: TRBV29-1
D: -
J: TRBJ2-3
size: -
CDR3: CSVDTQGRRTDTQYF
DNA: TGCAGCGTTGACACACAGGGAAGAAGGACAGATACGCAGTATTTT

V: TRBV28
D: -
J: TRBJ1-5
size: -
CDR3: CASSSRVQPQHF
DNA: TGTGCCAGCAGTTCCAGGGTTCAGCCCCAGCATTTT

V: TRBV7-9
D: TRBD2
J: TRBJ2-3
size: -
CDR3: CASSRMGGVTDTQYF
DNA: TGTGCCAGCAGCCGAATGGGGGGGGTCACAGATACGCAGTATTTT

V: TRBV28
D: TRBD1
J: TRBJ2-3
size: -
CDR3: CASSMTGGAYTQYF
DNA: TGTGCCAGCAGTATGACAGGGGGCGCGTATACGCAGTATTTT

V: TRBV5-6
D: TRBD2
J: TRBJ2-1
size: -
CDR3: CASLTRAGVYNEQFF
DNA: TGTGCCAGCCTAACGAGGGCGGGAGTGTACAATGAGCAGTTCTTC

V: TRBV9
D: TRBD1
J: TRBJ1-6
size: -
CDR3: CASSVEGTASPLHF
DNA: TGTGCCAGCAGCGTAGAGGGGACAGCCTCACCCCTCCACTTT

V: TRBV18
D: -
J: TRBJ1-2
size: -
CDR3: CASSLNGYTF
DNA: TGTGCCAGCTCGCTAAATGGCTACACCTTC

V: TRBV12-5
D: TRBD1
J: TRBJ1-2
size: few
CDR3: CASGYGTGVGYTF
DNA: TGTGCTAGTGGTTATGGGACAGGGGTTGGCTACACCTTC

V: TRBV7-3
D: TRBD1
J: TRBJ2-7
size: -
CDR3: CASSLMSPGTGEDEQYF
DNA: TGTGCCAGCAGCTTAATGTCCCCAGGGACAGGGGAGGACGAGCAGTACTTC

V: TRBV18
D: TRBD2
J: TRBJ2-5
size: -
CDR3: CASSPGRAETQYF
DNA: TGTGCCAGCTCACCTGGGAGGGCGGAGACCCAGTACTTC